A selection of T cell receptor beta chains follows, all from one sample in a study of T cells in Graves' hyperthyroidism and ophthalmopathy. From the multiplex PCR reads, TCRdb called clonotypes with MiXCR, one entry per CDR3 protein. This sample has about 590,000 distinct CDR3 sequences, with around 16% found just once. Sequences were obtained from blood. These receptor sequences come from a woman aged 25 to 39 with Graves' hyperthyroidism. CDR3s include the opening cysteine and the closing phenylalanine or tryptophan. A D gene is named only where the DNA matches it firmly. Clone size, where shown, is once, few, many, or a class for clones that have expanded.

TRBV9	-	TRBD2	TRBJ2-1	CASSVGTSGRANGGRGNNEQFF	TGTGCCAGCAGCGTAGGGACTAGCGGGAGGGCCAACGGGGGCCGAGGGAACAATGAGCAGTTCTTC
TRBV20-1	many	-	TRBJ2-2	CSAIPDQNTGELFF	TGCAGTGCTATTCCCGACCAGAACACCGGGGAGCTGTTTTTT
TRBV19	-	TRBD1	TRBJ2-3	CASSIVMGTATMDTQYF	TGTGCCAGTAGTATAGTTATGGGGACAGCCACAATGGATACGCAGTATTTT
TRBV12-3/TRBV12-4	many	TRBD1	TRBJ2-2	CASSTRTGIITGELFF	TGTGCCAGCAGTACTAGGACAGGGATCATCACCGGGGAGCTGTTTTTT
TRBV27	many	TRBD1	TRBJ1-2	CASSVTGGEVDYGYTF	TGTGCCAGCAGCGTAACAGGGGGCGAAGTGGACTATGGCTACACCTTC
TRBV6-1	many	-	TRBJ1-1	CASRGGGDTEAFF	TGTGCCAGCAGAGGAGGAGGGGACACTGAAGCTTTCTTT
TRBV5-1	few	TRBD1	TRBJ2-1	CASSYTGTGYNEQFF	TGCGCCAGCAGCTATACCGGGACAGGCTACAATGAGCAGTTCTTC
TRBV11-2	many	TRBD2	TRBJ2-5	CASSSRTSGRAGETQYF	TGTGCCAGCAGCTCCCGGACTAGCGGGAGGGCCGGGGAGACCCAGTACTTC
TRBV6-1	-	TRBD1	TRBJ1-1	CASSEVVGQGGTEAFF	TGTGCCAGCAGTGAAGTAGTAGGGCAGGGGGGCACTGAAGCTTTCTTT
TRBV14	-	-	TRBJ2-3	CASGRPPGDTQYF	TGTGCCAGCGGGAGGCCGCCTGGCGATACGCAGTATTTT
TRBV2	many	TRBD2	TRBJ2-1	CASSGGLVNEQFF	TGTGCCAGCAGTGGGGGACTAGTTAATGAGCAGTTCTTC
TRBV10-3	few	-	TRBJ1-2	CAISVGTEYGYTF	TGTGCCATCAGTGTAGGGACGGAGTATGGCTACACCTTC
TRBV18	-	-	TRBJ2-5	CASSPGPLQETQYF	TGTGCCAGCTCACCGGGACCATTACAAGAGACCCAGTACTTC
TRBV11-2	many	-	TRBJ2-7	CASSLVTGPSYEQYF	TGTGCCAGCAGCTTGGTTACAGGGCCATCCTACGAGCAGTACTTC
TRBV30	many	-	TRBJ1-2	CAWSVRRFTVGYTF	TGTGCCTGGAGTGTTCGGCGGTTTACGGTTGGCTACACCTTC
TRBV9	-	TRBD2	TRBJ2-1	CASSVSGLAGSYNEQFF	TGTGCCAGCAGCGTTTCCGGACTAGCGGGATCCTACAATGAGCAGTTCTTC
TRBV7-2	many	TRBD1	TRBJ2-3	CASSLVPGTGWSDTQYF	TGTGCCAGCAGCTTAGTTCCCGGGACAGGGTGGTCAGATACGCAGTATTTT
TRBV20-1	many	TRBD2	TRBJ2-1	CSARDPHLAGGLYEQFF	TGCAGTGCTAGAGATCCTCATCTAGCGGGAGGGCTCTATGAGCAGTTCTTC
TRBV19	-	-	TRBJ1-1	CASSIAGRDTEAFF	TGTGCCAGTAGTATAGCGGGGCGGGACACTGAAGCTTTCTTT
TRBV5-1	many	-	TRBJ2-7	CASSLGQEPYEQYF	TGCGCCAGCAGCTTGGGCCAGGAGCCGTACGAGCAGTACTTC
TRBV5-6	many	-	TRBJ2-5	CASSSDTRQETQYF	TGTGCCAGCAGCTCGGACACGCGACAAGAGACCCAGTACTTC
TRBV20-1	few	-	TRBJ2-3	CSAKSPGGFSTDTQYF	TGCAGTGCTAAAAGCCCTGGGGGCTTTAGCACAGATACGCAGTATTTT
TRBV29-1	few	-	TRBJ2-7	CSVEDPTGGRPYEQYF	TGCAGCGTTGAAGATCCCACCGGAGGACGACCCTACGAGCAGTACTTC
TRBV10-3	-	TRBD2	TRBJ2-2	CAITTPSGSGVGELFF	TGTGCCATCACTACACCTAGCGGGAGCGGAGTCGGGGAGCTGTTTTTT
TRBV20-1	-	-	TRBJ2-7	CSASEPRATHEQYF	TGCAGTGCTAGTGAACCGCGGGCGACCCACGAGCAGTACTTC
TRBV20-1	many	-	TRBJ2-2	CSARDPIRDTGELFF	TGCAGTGCTAGAGATCCTATCCGGGACACCGGGGAGCTGTTTTTT
TRBV29-1	once	TRBD1	TRBJ1-4	CSVRQGDEKLFF	TGCAGCGTTCGACAGGGTGATGAAAAACTGTTTTTT
TRBV7-2	many	-	TRBJ2-1	CASSLAAGSPAYNEQFF	TGTGCCAGCAGCTTAGCCGCGGGCTCCCCGGCCTACAATGAGCAGTTCTTC
TRBV7-9	few	TRBD2	TRBJ2-7	CASSFPSGTYEQYF	TGTGCCAGCAGCTTCCCTAGCGGAACCTACGAGCAGTACTTC
TRBV27	-	-	TRBJ2-3	CASSLLPPDTQYF	TGTGCCAGCAGCCTATTACCCCCAGATACGCAGTATTTT
TRBV18	many	-	TRBJ2-1	CASSPPGVTYNEQFF	TGTGCCAGCTCACCGCCAGGGGTCACCTACAATGAGCAGTTCTTC
TRBV29-1	-	TRBD2	TRBJ2-2	CSAKGLAENTGELFF	TGCAGCGCTAAAGGACTAGCGGAGAACACCGGGGAGCTGTTTTTT
TRBV20-1	many	-	TRBJ2-7	CSAIVAGGLPTYEQYF	TGCAGTGCTATAGTTGCAGGGGGACTACCTACCTACGAGCAGTACTTC
TRBV12-3/TRBV12-4	many	TRBD2	TRBJ2-1	CASSLYIGTSLSDEQFF	TGTGCCAGCAGTTTATACATCGGGACTAGCCTCAGTGATGAGCAGTTCTTC
TRBV11-2	-	-	TRBJ2-5	CVSSSLQGRETQYF	TGTGTCAGCAGCTCCTTGCAGGGCCGGGAGACCCAGTACTTC
TRBV28	-	-	TRBJ2-3	CASSLRSTSTDTQYF	TGTGCCAGCAGTTTACGGAGTACTAGCACAGATACGCAGTATTTT
TRBV5-6	few	-	TRBJ2-7	CASSLVETTLNYYEQYF	TGTGCCAGCAGCTTGGTCGAGACCACGTTAAACTACTACGAGCAGTACTTC
TRBV6-5	-	-	TRBJ2-4	CASSYSRGAAKNIQYF	TGTGCCAGCAGTTACTCGAGGGGGGCGGCCAAAAACATTCAGTACTTC
TRBV30	many	-	TRBJ1-2	CAYLPRGNYGYTF	TGTGCCTATCTCCCACGGGGCAACTATGGCTACACCTTC
TRBV27	many	-	TRBJ1-5	CASSPKGQHIKPQHF	TGTGCCAGCAGTCCTAAGGGGCAGCACATCAAGCCCCAGCATTTT